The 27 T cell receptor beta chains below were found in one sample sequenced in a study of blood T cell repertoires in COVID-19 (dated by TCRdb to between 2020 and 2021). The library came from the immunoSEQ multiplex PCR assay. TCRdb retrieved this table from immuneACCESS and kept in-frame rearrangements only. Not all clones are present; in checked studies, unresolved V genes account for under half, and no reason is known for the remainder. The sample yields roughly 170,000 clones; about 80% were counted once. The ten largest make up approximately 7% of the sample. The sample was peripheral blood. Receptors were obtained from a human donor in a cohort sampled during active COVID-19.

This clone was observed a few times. The CDR3: CASSFTGDTNQPQHF. The CDR3 bases are TGCGCCAGCAGCTTTACCGGGGACACTAATCAGCCCCAGCATTTT. The chain has TRBV5-1 and TRBJ1-5; a weak D match, TRBD1 (6 bases). Germline V gives CDR1 SGHRS, CDR2 YFSETQ. The CDR3 length is 15 residues. V lost 2 bases and J lost 4, with 13 bases in between.

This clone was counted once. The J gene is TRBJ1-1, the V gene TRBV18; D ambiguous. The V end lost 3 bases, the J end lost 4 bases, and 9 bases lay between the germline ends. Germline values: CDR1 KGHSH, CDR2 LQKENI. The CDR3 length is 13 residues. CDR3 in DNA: TGTGCCAGCTCACCGAAGGGAGGCACTGAAGCTTTCTTT. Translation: CASSPKGGTEAFF.

The CDR3 DNA sequence: TGTGCCAGCAGTACCCAGGGAATTTCTGGAAACACCATATATTTT. As protein: CASSTQGISGNTIYF. The chain couples TRBV7-2 to TRBJ1-3, with D possibly TRBD1 on 5 matching bases. The length of the CDR3 is 15 residues. Per germline, CDR1 SGHTA and CDR2 FQGNSA. Trimming pared 6 bases from V and 1 base from J, leaving 13 bases between. The variable domain in full, completed from reference TRBV7-2 and TRBJ1-3, reads GAGVSQSPSNKVTEKGKDVELRCDPISGHTALYWYRQSLGQGLEFLIYFQGNSAPDKSGLPSDRFSAERTGGSVSTLTIQRTQQEDSAVYLCASSTQGISGNTIYFGEGSWLTVV.

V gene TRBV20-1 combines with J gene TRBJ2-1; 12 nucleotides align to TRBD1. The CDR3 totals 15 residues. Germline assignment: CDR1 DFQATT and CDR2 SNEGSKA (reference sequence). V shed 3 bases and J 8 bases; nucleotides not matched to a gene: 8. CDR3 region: CSASVRDRGLDEQFF. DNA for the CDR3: TGCAGTGCTAGTGTCCGGGACAGGGGGCTCGATGAGCAGTTCTTC.

CDR3 amino acids: CASSEAEGANSPLHF. CDR3 sequence (DNA): TGTGCCAGCAGTGAAGCTGAGGGTGCCAATTCACCCCTCCACTTT. V and J are TRBV6-1 and TRBJ1-6; D call uncertain. Germline values: CDR1 MNHNS, CDR2 SASEGT. Trimming shortened V by 0 bases and J by 7 bases, and 10 bases separated the two germline ends. CDR3 size: 15 residues.

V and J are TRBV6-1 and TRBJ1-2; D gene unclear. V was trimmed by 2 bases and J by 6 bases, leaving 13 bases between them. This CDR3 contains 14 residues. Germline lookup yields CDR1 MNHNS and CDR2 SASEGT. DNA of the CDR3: TGTGCCAGCAGTGAAAGTGCAGGTTCGGATGGCTACACCTTC. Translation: CASSESAGSDGYTF.

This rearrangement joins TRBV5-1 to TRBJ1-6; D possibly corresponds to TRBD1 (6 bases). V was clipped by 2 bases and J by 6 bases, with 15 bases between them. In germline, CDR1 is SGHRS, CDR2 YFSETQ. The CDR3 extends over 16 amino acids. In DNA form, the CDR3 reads TGCGCCAGCAGCTTAACAGGGACCTTAGGTAATTCACCCCTCCACTTT. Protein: CASSLTGTLGNSPLHF.

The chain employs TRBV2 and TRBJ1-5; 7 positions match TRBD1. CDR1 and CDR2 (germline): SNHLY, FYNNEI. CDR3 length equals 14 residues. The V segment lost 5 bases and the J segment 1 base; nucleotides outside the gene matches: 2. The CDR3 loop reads CASSRDRSNQPQHF. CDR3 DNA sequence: TGTGCCAGCAGTAGGGACAGAAGCAATCAGCCCCAGCATTTT.

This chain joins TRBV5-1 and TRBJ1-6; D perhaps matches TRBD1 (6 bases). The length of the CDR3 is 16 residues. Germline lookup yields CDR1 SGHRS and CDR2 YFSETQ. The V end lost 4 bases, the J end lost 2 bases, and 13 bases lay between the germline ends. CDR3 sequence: CASSLTGQPYNSPLHF. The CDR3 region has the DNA TGCGCCAGCAGCCTTACCGGACAGCCCTATAATTCACCCCTCCACTTT. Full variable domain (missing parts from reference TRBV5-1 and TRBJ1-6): KAGVTQTPRYLIKTRGQQVTLSCSPISGHRSVSWYQQTPGQGLQFLFEYFSETQRNKGNFPGRFSGRQFSNSRSEMNVSTLELGDSALYLCASSLTGQPYNSPLHFGNGTRLTVT.

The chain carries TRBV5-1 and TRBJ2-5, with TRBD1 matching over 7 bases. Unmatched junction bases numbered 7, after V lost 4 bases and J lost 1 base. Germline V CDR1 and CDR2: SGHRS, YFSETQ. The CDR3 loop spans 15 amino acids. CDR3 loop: CASSLIGTAQETQYF. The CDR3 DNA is TGCGCCAGCAGCCTAATCGGGACAGCCCAAGAGACCCAGTACTTC.

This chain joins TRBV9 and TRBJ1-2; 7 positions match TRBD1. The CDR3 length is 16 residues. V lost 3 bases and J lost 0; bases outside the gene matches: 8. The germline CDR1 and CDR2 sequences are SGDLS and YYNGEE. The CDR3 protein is CASSALQGPPNYGYTF. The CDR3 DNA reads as TGTGCCAGCAGCGCGCTACAGGGGCCCCCTAACTATGGCTACACCTTC.

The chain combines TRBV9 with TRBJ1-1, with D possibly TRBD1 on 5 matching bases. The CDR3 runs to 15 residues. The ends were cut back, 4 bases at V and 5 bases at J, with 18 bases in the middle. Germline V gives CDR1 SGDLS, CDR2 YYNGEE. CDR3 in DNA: TGTGCCAGCAGCCCCTCCGGGACCGGGGGGACTGAAGCTTTCTTT. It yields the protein CASSPSGTGGTEAFF.

The CDR3 reads CASSPTERGQGYTF. DNA of the CDR3: TGTGCCAGCTCCCCAACAGAGAGGGGGCAGGGCTACACCTTC. This sequence joins TRBV18 and TRBJ1-2; 7 bases agree with TRBD1. CDR3 length: 14 amino acids. With V trimmed by 6 bases and J by 8 bases, 12 bases remained unmatched. CDR1 and CDR2 (germline): KGHSH, LQKENI.

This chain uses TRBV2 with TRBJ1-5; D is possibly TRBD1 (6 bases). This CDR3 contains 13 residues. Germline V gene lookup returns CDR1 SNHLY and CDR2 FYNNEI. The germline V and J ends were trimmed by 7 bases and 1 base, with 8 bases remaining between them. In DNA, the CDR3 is TGTGCCAGCATGGGGGCAAGCAATCAGCCCCAGCATTTT. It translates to CASMGASNQPQHF.

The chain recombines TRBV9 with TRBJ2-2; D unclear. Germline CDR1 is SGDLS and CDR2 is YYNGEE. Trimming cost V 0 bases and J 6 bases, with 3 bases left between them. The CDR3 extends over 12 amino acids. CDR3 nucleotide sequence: TGTGCCAGCAGCGTAGCATCCGGGGAGCTGTTTTTT. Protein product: CASSVASGELFF.

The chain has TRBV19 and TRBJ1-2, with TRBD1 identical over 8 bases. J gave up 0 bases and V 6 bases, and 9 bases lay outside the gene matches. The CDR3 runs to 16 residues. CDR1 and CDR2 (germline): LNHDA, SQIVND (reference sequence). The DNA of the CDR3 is TGTGCCAGTAGCCGGCAAGGGACAGGCGCTAACTATGGCTACACCTTC. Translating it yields CASSRQGTGANYGYTF.

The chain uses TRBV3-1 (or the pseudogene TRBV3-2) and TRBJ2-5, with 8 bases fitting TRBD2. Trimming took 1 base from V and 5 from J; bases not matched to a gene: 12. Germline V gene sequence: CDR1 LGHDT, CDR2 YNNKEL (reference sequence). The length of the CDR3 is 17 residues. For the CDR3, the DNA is TGTGCCAGCAGCCAAGTTGGCCAGTACGGGGGGGCGGAGACCCAGTACTTC. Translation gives CASSQVGQYGGAETQYF.

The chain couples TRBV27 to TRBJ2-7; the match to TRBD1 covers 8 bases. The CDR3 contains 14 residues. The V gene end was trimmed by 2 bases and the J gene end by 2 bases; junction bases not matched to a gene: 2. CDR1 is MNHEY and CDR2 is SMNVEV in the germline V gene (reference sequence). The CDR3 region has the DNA TGTGCCAGCAGTTTAAAACAGGGGGCCTACGAGCAGTACTTC. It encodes CASSLKQGAYEQYF.

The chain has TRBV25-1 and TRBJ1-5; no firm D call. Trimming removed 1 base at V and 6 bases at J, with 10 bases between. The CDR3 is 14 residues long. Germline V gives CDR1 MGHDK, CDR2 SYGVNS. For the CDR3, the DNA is TGTGCCAGCAGTGAATCCGGGGTAGCTCAGCCCCAGCATTTT. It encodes CASSESGVAQPQHF. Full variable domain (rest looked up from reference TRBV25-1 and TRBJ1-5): EADIYQTPRYLVIGTGKKITLECSQTMGHDKMYWYQQDPGMELHLIHYSYGVNSTEKGDLSSESTVSRIRTEHFPLTLESARPSHTSQYLCASSESGVAQPQHFGDGTRLSIL.

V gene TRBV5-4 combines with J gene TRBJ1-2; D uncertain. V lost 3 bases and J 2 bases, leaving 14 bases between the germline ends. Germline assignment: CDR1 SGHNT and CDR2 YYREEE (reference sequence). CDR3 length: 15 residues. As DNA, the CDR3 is TGTGCCAGCAGCTCAGGCGTGGGCATAAACTATGGCTACACCTTC. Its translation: CASSSGVGINYGYTF.

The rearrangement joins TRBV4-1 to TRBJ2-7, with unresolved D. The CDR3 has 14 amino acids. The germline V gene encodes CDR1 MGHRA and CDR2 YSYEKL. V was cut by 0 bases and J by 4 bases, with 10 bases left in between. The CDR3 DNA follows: TGCGCCAGCAGCCAAGAACAGCCTGTATACGAGCAGTACTTC. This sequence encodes CASSQEQPVYEQYF.

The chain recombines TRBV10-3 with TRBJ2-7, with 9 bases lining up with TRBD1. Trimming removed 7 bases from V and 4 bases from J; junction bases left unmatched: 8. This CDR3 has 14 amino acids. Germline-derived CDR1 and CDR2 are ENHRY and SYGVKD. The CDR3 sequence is CAITPGTGRYEQYF. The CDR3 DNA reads TGTGCCATCACCCCAGGGACAGGGAGGTACGAGCAGTACTTC.

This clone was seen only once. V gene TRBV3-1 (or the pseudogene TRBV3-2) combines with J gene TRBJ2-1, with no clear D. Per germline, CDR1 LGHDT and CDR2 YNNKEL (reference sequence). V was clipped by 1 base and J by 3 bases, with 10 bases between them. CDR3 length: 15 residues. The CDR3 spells CASSQAALLYNEQFF. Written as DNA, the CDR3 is TGTGCCAGCAGCCAAGCAGCGTTGCTCTACAATGAGCAGTTCTTC.

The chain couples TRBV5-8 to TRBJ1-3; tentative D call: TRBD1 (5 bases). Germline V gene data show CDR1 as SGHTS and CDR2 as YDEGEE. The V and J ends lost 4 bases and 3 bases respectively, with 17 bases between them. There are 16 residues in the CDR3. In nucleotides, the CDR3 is TGTGCCAGCAGCGGGCAAGGGGAAGGATTTGGAAACACCATATATTTT. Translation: CASSGQGEGFGNTIYF.

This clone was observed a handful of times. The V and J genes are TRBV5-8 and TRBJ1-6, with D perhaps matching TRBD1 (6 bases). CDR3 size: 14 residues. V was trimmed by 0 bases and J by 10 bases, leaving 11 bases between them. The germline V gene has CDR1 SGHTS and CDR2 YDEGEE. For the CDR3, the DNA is TGTGCCAGCAGCTTGGACAGGGAAGGGTCACCCCTCCACTTT. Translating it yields CASSLDREGSPLHF. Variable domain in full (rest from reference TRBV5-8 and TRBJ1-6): EAGVTQSPTHLIKTRGQQATLRCSPISGHTSVYWYQQALGLGLQFLLWYDEGEERNRGNFPPRFSGRQFPNYSSELNVNALELEDSALYLCASSLDREGSPLHFGNGTRLTVT.

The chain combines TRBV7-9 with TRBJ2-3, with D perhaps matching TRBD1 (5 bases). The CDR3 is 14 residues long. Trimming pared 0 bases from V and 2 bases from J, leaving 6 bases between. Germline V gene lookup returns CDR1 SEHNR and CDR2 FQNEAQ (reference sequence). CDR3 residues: CASSLAGLTDTQYF. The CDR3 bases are TGTGCCAGCAGCTTAGCGGGGCTCACAGATACGCAGTATTTT. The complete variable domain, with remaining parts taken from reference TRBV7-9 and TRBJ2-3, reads DTGVSQNPRHKITKRGQNVTFRCDPISEHNRLYWYRQTLGQGPEFLTYFQNEAQLEKSRLLSDRFSAERPKGSFSTLEIQRTEQGDSAMYLCASSLAGLTDTQYFGPGTRLTVL.

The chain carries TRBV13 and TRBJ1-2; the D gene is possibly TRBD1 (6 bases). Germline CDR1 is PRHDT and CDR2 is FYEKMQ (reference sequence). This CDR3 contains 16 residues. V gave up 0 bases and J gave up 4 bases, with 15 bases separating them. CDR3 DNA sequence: TGTGCCAGCAGCTTAGGTCGGCAGGGGTTTGCCTATGGCTACACCTTC. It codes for CASSLGRQGFAYGYTF.